This entry describes one T cell receptor (beta chain). Using its own MiXCR run on the RT-PCR reads, TCRdb lists one record per CDR3 protein. The repertoire has more than 600,000 distinct CDR3 sequences, about 18% of them found once; the top ten carry 11%. Trimming removed 3 bases from V and 3 bases from J; junction bases left unmatched: 5. This CDR3 contains 15 residues. Germline CDR1 LGHNA, CDR2 YNFKEQ. This sample is drawn from a study of response to subunit inactivated influenza vaccine. The chain uses TRBV4-2 and TRBJ1-2, with 9 nucleotides matching TRBD1. The specimen was PBMCs from blood, collected roughly 5 days after vaccination. The clonotype was recovered from a man in his fifties who received an inactivated influenza vaccine. CDR3 residues: CASSHKGQGDYGYTF. The DNA of the CDR3 is TGTGCCAGCAGCCACAAGGGACAGGGAGACTATGGCTACACCTTC.